The 14 T cell receptor beta chains reported below all come from one sample, sequenced in a study of blood T cell repertoires in COVID-19. Measured with immunoSEQ multiplex PCR; TCRdb has only the in-frame clones, and not every one. The sample shows some 100,000 clones, almost 90% of them seen only once. Material: peripheral blood. Receptor source: a woman aged 70-85 years with acute or convalescent COVID-19.

The chain is built from TRBV4-2 and TRBJ2-5; 7 bases align to TRBD2. Per the germline V gene, CDR1 is LGHNA and CDR2 is YNFKEQ. The ends lost 1 base at V and 0 bases at J; junction bases unmatched: 5. The CDR3 is 16 amino acids. The CDR3 nucleotides read TGTGCCAGCAGCCAAGGCCTAGCGGTGAACCAAGAGACCCAGTACTTC. It codes for CASSQGLAVNQETQYF.

This rearrangement joins TRBV28 to TRBJ1-1; D gene uncertain. With 3 bases removed from V and 3 bases from J, the gap between germline ends came to 11 bases. Germline assignment: CDR1 MDHEN and CDR2 SYDVKM. This CDR3 contains 14 residues. The CDR3 bases are TGTGCCAGCAGTTTTTCCGGCGGGTACACTGAAGCTTTCTTT. This codes for CASSFSGGYTEAFF.

J is TRBJ2-5 and V is TRBV19, with D perhaps matching TRBD1 (6 bases). V dropped 4 bases and J dropped 5 bases, with 17 bases sitting between them. This CDR3 is 15 amino acids long. Germline V CDR1 and CDR2: LNHDA, SQIVND (reference sequence). The CDR3, as DNA: TGTGCCAGTAGTAGACCGGGACACCAATCGGAGACCCAGTACTTC. This encodes CASSRPGHQSETQYF. Based on the CDR3 plus reference TRBV19 and TRBJ2-5, the full variable domain is DGGITQSPKYLFRKEGQNVTLSCEQNLNHDAMYWYRQDPGQGLRLIYYSQIVNDFQKGDIAEGYSVSREKKESFPLTVTSAQKNPTAFYLCASSRPGHQSETQYFGPGTRLLVL.

V gene TRBV12-5 combines with J gene TRBJ2-7, with 9 nucleotides matching TRBD1. CDR1 LGHNT and CDR2 FRNRAP come from the germline V gene. The CDR3 runs to 14 residues. With V trimmed by 6 bases and J by 3 bases, 6 bases remained unmatched. The CDR3 here is CASGTGTGIYEQYF. Written as DNA, the CDR3 is TGTGCTAGTGGGACCGGGACAGGGATCTACGAGCAGTACTTC.

The rearrangement links TRBV6-4 to TRBJ2-1; tentatively, D is TRBD2 (7 bases). The CDR3 covers 15 residues. Germline CDR1 is MRHNA and CDR2 is SNTAGT. The V gene lost 5 bases and the J gene lost 5 bases, with 16 bases spanning the gap. The CDR3 region has the DNA TGTGCCAGCAGTCCCGAGGCGGGGGCGCACAATGAGCAGTTCTTC. Encoded protein: CASSPEAGAHNEQFF.

The rearrangement links TRBV3-1 (or the pseudogene TRBV3-2) to TRBJ1-5; D is perhaps TRBD1 (6 bases). The CDR3 sequence is 14 residues long. Germline V lookup: CDR1 LGHDT, CDR2 YNNKEL (reference sequence). V lost 2 bases and J lost 4, with 9 bases in between. CDR3 sequence: CASSQYRDNQPQHF. The CDR3 DNA reads TGTGCCAGCAGCCAATACAGGGATAATCAGCCCCAGCATTTT.

This clone came up once. V and J are TRBV9 and TRBJ2-1; 12 bases are shared with TRBD1. This CDR3 is 13 amino acids long. V shed 3 bases, J shed 12 bases, and the junction held 4 bases outside the gene matches. Germline V CDR1 and CDR2: SGDLS, YYNGEE. CDR3 bases: TGTGCCAGCAGCGGGGACAGGGGGCTTTTGCAGTTCTTC. Protein: CASSGDRGLLQFF.

The rearrangement uses TRBV15 and TRBJ1-4; 7 positions agree with TRBD1. The CDR3 extends over 14 amino acids. Trimming cost V 5 bases and J 8 bases; bases outside gene matches: 8. Germline lookup yields CDR1 LNHNV and CDR2 YYDKDF (reference sequence). CDR3 sequence: CATSGAGGWEKLFF. The CDR3 region has the DNA TGTGCCACCAGCGGTGCAGGGGGTTGGGAAAAACTGTTTTTT.

The rearrangement uses TRBV7-9 and TRBJ2-7, with 8 bases that match TRBD2. Looked up from germline, CDR1 is SEHNR and CDR2 is FQNEAQ (reference sequence). The CDR3 length is 15 residues. The V segment lost 3 bases and the J segment 2 bases; nucleotides outside the gene matches: 6. CDR3 amino acids: CASSFQAGGPYEQYF. CDR3 in DNA: TGTGCCAGCAGCTTTCAGGCGGGAGGACCCTACGAGCAGTACTTC.

CDR3 coding DNA: TGTGCCAGCAGCGGAGGAGGGGCCGGCGCAGATACGCAGTATTTT. Translated: CASSGGGAGADTQYF. The rearrangement links TRBV5-4 to TRBJ2-3, with a tentative D call TRBD2 (6 bases). Trimming took off 4 bases at V and 4 bases at J, with 16 bases between the two ends. Germline V lookup: CDR1 SGHNT, CDR2 YYREEE (reference sequence). The CDR3 runs to 15 residues.

A single count supports this clone. The chain carries TRBV3-1 (or the pseudogene TRBV3-2) and TRBJ2-2, with 16 positions matching TRBD2. The V segment lost 2 bases and the J segment 6 bases; nucleotides outside the gene matches: 9. The V gene's germline CDR1 is LGHDT and CDR2 YNNKEL (reference sequence). The CDR3 totals 19 residues. CDR3 loop: CASSQSLPGTSGRAGELFF. The DNA of the CDR3 is TGTGCCAGCAGCCAATCATTACCTGGGACTAGCGGGAGGGCCGGGGAGCTGTTTTTT.

The chain carries TRBV4-1 and TRBJ1-4, with no clear D. Germline V gene sequence: CDR1 MGHRA, CDR2 YSYEKL. V dropped 1 base and J dropped 0 bases, with 12 bases sitting between them. CDR3 length: 17 residues. The CDR3 is CASSQVPPGATNEKLFF. The CDR3 DNA is TGCGCCAGCAGCCAAGTCCCACCGGGAGCAACTAATGAAAAACTGTTTTTT.

This chain uses TRBV6-5 with TRBJ1-6; no reliable D call. V was shortened by 5 bases and J by 7 bases, with 12 bases between the two germline ends. Germline V CDR1 and CDR2: MNHEY, SVGAGI. There are 14 residues in the CDR3. DNA for the CDR3: TGTGCCAGCAGTATGACATCGCCCAATTCACCCCTCCACTTT. Translating gives CASSMTSPNSPLHF.

The V and J genes are TRBV10-3 and TRBJ1-5; 11 nucleotides match TRBD1. CDR1 and CDR2 (germline): ENHRY, SYGVKD. Losses at the gene ends were 2 bases for V and 7 bases for J; bases not matched to a gene: 4. The length of the CDR3 is 15 residues. Here the CDR3 DNA reads TGTGCCATCAGTGAGAAGGGACAGGGGGGCCAGCCCCAGCATTTT. This encodes CAISEKGQGGQPQHF.